The clone carrying this TCR beta chain was observed once. Its specificity is not known. Data came from immunoSEQ multiplex PCR; TCRdb stores just in-frame clones and leaves some out. Of some 40,000 clones listed, approximately 79% are singletons. This sample is part of a study of memory CD4+ T cells and cytomegalovirus serostatus. Whole-study context: Healthy Belgian adult donors included 9 or 10 CMV-positive and fewer than 25 CMV-negative people. Study conclusions and caveats: CMV serostatus prediction reached median AUC approximately 0.96, or 0.89 with US-trained model. Suggested: most of the CMV-linked TCR signature lies in CD4+ memory cells. Each of approximately 63 CMV-associated TCRbeta sequences occurred in one to five individuals.

The sort gate was single viable CD3+CD4+CD8-CD45RO+ cells for memory CD4+ T cells. V lost 6 bases and J lost 2; bases outside the gene matches: 9. The CDR3 consists of 16 residues. The germline V gene encodes CDR1 SGHTA and CDR2 FQGTGA. This TCR derives from an adult in good health and CMV-seropositive. Sequencing input: memory CD4+ T cells from blood. The chain employs TRBV7-3 and TRBJ2-3; 9 nucleotides agree with TRBD1. Here the CDR3 DNA reads TGTGCCAGCAGTCGCAGGGACAGGGCCCCCACAGATACGCAGTATTTT. This encodes CASSRRDRAPTDTQYF.